These T cell receptor beta chains were read from a single sample in a study of OX40 agonist ivuxolimab in advanced cancers. Measured with immunoSEQ multiplex PCR; TCRdb has only the in-frame clones, and not every one. The sample holds some 86,000 clones, approximately 91% seen once. Sequenced here: CD4+ or CD8+ T cells sorted from blood, sampled in a trial of the OX40 agonist ivuxolimab. These receptors all stem from an adult with an advanced solid tumor such as melanoma, head and neck, liver or kidney cancer. The conserved cysteine and the conserved F or W are not part of the CDR3 here.

j_call v_call cdr3_aa
TRBJ1-3 TRBV30 AWITGNTIY
TRBJ2-6 TRBV7-4 ASSSQSRANVLT
TRBJ2-7 TRBV10-3 AIRGDGFMGDEQY
TRBJ1-5 TRBV28 ASSLGGTGRVRQPQH
TRBJ2-7 TRBV7-2 ASSTAGGSSYEQY
TRBJ2-3 TRBV28 ASSVVASTDTQY
TRBJ2-1 TRBV6-1 ASSESNFPYNEQF
TRBJ2-2 TRBV29-1 SGRLAVNTGELF
TRBJ2-5 TRBV27 ASSPLGGTQY
TRBJ2-5 TRBV27 ASSFEGGRGTQY
TRBJ1-1 TRBV10-3 AISENRDTEAF
TRBJ1-4 TRBV15 ATSRGNLRAANEKLF
TRBJ2-5 TRBV4-1 ASSQWRQETQY
TRBJ2-7 TRBV5-4 ASSLGPGGEQY
TRBJ2-3 TRBV6-1 AGADRGITDTQY
TRBJ2-7 TRBV6-5 ASSYSAAGGIYEQY
TRBJ1-1 TRBV28 ASYPGQGKAF
TRBJ1-2 TRBV6-1 ASSERAVVYGYT
TRBJ2-7 TRBV4-1 ASSQPGFHEQY
TRBJ1-3 TRBV2 ASSESRDSFSGNTIY
TRBJ2-4 TRBV28 ASSFVAGDKNIQY
TRBJ1-1 TRBV29-1 SVERGRGDTEAF
TRBJ2-7 TRBV29-1 SVRLGIYEQY
TRBJ2-7 TRBV30 AWSVTSMGEQY
TRBJ2-6 TRBV2 ASRRDRRDLGSGANVLT
TRBJ2-2 TRBV28 ASSPQNTGELF
TRBJ2-7 TRBV5-1 ASRSGNGNSYEQY
TRBJ1-6 TRBV25-1 ASSAGNNSPLH
TRBJ2-2 TRBV18 ASSRLTGFTGELF
TRBJ1-1 TRBV5-1 ASSRILGQGSAEAF
TRBJ1-1 TRBV14 ASSSSAGWHTEAF
TRBJ2-7 TRBV11-2 ASSRQSGGRRFHEQY
TRBJ1-2 TRBV4-1 ASSQLSGPRGDYGYT
TRBJ2-5 TRBV28 ASSLRNSEETQY
TRBJ2-4 TRBV30 AWEGDKGNIQY
TRBJ2-6 TRBV28 ASSSIAGTGRANVLT
TRBJ1-2 TRBV5-1 ATRGTGGNYGYT
TRBJ2-3 TRBV27 ASSLGRGFTDTQY
TRBJ1-5 TRBV28 ASSFPRDSRNQPQH
TRBJ2-2 TRBV9 ASSVGGGNTGELF
TRBJ2-7 TRBV28 ASSSSYEQY
TRBJ2-3 TRBV5-1 ASSLGTSGRVGDTQY
TRBJ2-2 TRBV10-3 AISVERANTGELF
TRBJ2-5 TRBV29-1 SVEMGDRVEEQY
TRBJ1-1 TRBV4-1 ASSQGTLRNTEAF